Each of the 19 T cell receptor beta chains below was sequenced from the same sample in a study of blood T cells in healthy people across ages. A sample-barcoded 5' primer and a J-beta primer mix were used in a second PCR of about 7 to 12 cycles. MiXCR, applied by TCRdb to the 5' RACE reads, yields one record per CDR3 protein. The data show about 770,000 distinct CDR3 sequences, 40% to 50% seen once. The sample taken for sequencing was blood. The receptors stem from a man aged 55 to 70 in good health.

This clonotype has more than one count but fewer than ten. This chain uses TRBV2 with TRBJ2-7; no reliable D call. This CDR3 region has 13 residues. Germline V gene lookup returns CDR1 SNHLY and CDR2 FYNNEI. V was cut by 6 bases and J by 4 bases, with 13 bases left in between. Here the CDR3 DNA reads TGTGCCAGCAGCGTCAATCTAGGGTACGAGCAGTACTTC. Protein: CASSVNLGYEQYF.

This chain uses TRBV4-3 with TRBJ2-5, with D possibly being TRBD1 (5 bases). V was cut by 1 base and J by 0 bases, with 9 bases left in between. The CDR3 contains 15 residues. Germline V lookup: CDR1 LGHNA, CDR2 YSLEER. The CDR3 protein is CASSQARQHQETQYF. DNA for the CDR3: TGCGCCAGCAGCCAAGCCAGACAGCACCAAGAGACCCAGTACTTC.

The chain carries TRBV6-6 and TRBJ1-4; D ambiguous. Germline V lookup: CDR1 MNHNY, CDR2 SVGAGI (reference sequence). Trimming shortened V by 7 bases and J by 6 bases, and 15 bases separated the two germline ends. This CDR3 comprises 14 residues. CDR3 amino acids: CASIPAEEDEKLFF. The CDR3 bases are TGTGCCAGCATCCCAGCGGAAGAAGATGAAAAACTGTTTTTT.

This clonotype was seen ten or more times. The J gene is TRBJ1-2, the V gene TRBV5-5; the D is unclear. Per the germline V gene, CDR1 is SGHKS and CDR2 is YYEKEE (reference sequence). The CDR3 has 17 residues. V was shortened by 2 bases and J by 0 bases, with 17 bases between the two germline ends. The CDR3 loop is CASSFTLDFGSNYGYTF. The CDR3 region has the DNA TGTGCCAGCAGCTTTACCCTAGATTTTGGGTCTAACTATGGCTACACCTTC.

This clonotype was seen at least ten times. The chain is built from TRBV20-1 and TRBJ1-1, with 9 nucleotides matching TRBD1. The CDR3 has 14 residues. V dropped 8 bases and J dropped 1; count of bases not matched to a gene: 8. Looked up from germline, CDR1 is DFQATT and CDR2 is SNEGSKA (reference sequence). The CDR3 protein is CSSKQGAGNTEAFF. The CDR3 DNA reads TGCAGTAGTAAACAGGGGGCTGGGAACACTGAAGCTTTCTTT.

This sequence joins TRBV11-2 and TRBJ1-3; 12 bases are a match to TRBD1. Looked up from germline, CDR1 is SGHAT and CDR2 is FQNNGV. After removal of 5 bases from V and 4 bases from J, the junction contained 3 bases not matched to a gene. The CDR3 spans 15 residues. Written as DNA, the CDR3 is TGTGCCAGCAGCGTGGGACAGGGGGCCGGAAACACCATATATTTT. It translates to CASSVGQGAGNTIYF.

The gene calls are TRBV5-1 and TRBJ2-7, with 10 bases lining up with TRBD2. Germline CDR1 is SGHRS and CDR2 is YFSETQ. This CDR3 is built from 15 residues. The V segment lost 2 bases and the J segment 3 bases; nucleotides outside the gene matches: 5. DNA for the CDR3: TGCGCCAGCAGCTTTTCTAGCGGGGGCAACTACGAGCAGTACTTC. Encoded protein: CASSFSSGGNYEQYF.

The chain couples TRBV20-1 to TRBJ2-7, with TRBD1 identical over 7 bases. The CDR3 totals 15 residues. After removal of 3 bases from V and 7 bases from J, the junction contained 15 bases not matched to a gene. From germline, CDR1 is DFQATT and CDR2 SNEGSKA (reference sequence). CDR3 residues: CSASGPDRAYNEQYF. DNA for the CDR3: TGCAGTGCTAGTGGACCAGACAGGGCCTACAATGAGCAGTACTTC.

Points on this clonotype: This may come from a read error, since a much larger clone is one base off. The chain combines TRBV5-6 with TRBJ2-5; tentatively, D is TRBD1 (7 bases). CDR1 SGHDT and CDR2 YYEEEE come from the germline V gene. The CDR3 runs to 15 residues. V lost 4 bases and J 11 bases, leaving 24 bases between the germline ends. The CDR3 DNA sequence: TGTGCCAGCAGCCTGGACAGGAGGGGGGTCGATGAGCAGTACTTC. This gives the protein CASSLDRRGVDEQYF.

This clonotype has a handful of counts. Here the CDR3 DNA reads TGCGCCAGCAGCCAGAGACAGGGGAGCACTAATGAAAAACTGTTTTTT. Translating it yields CASSQRQGSTNEKLFF. The chain combines TRBV4-1 with TRBJ1-4; 8 bases match TRBD1. J lost 2 bases, V lost 3 bases, and 5 bases had no gene match. Germline values: CDR1 MGHRA, CDR2 YSYEKL. The CDR3 is made up of 16 amino acids.

The chain is built from TRBV20-1 and TRBJ2-1, with 9 bases fitting TRBD2. The V gene's germline CDR1 is DFQATT and CDR2 SNEGSKA (reference sequence). This CDR3 comprises 15 residues. V gave up 7 bases and J gave up 8 bases; unmatched junction bases: 15. CDR3 loop: CSVGVAASGDHEQFF. In nucleotides, the CDR3 is TGCAGTGTAGGAGTTGCGGCTAGCGGGGATCATGAGCAGTTCTTC.

In this sample, this clonotype turned up a few times. The chain recombines TRBV9 with TRBJ2-4, with TRBD2 matching 7 bases. The germline gives CDR1 SGDLS, CDR2 YYNGEE. This CDR3 has 14 residues. Trimming removed 5 bases from V and 5 bases from J; junction bases left unmatched: 7. The CDR3 coding sequence is TGTGCCAGCAGTGCGGGGGATAGGGAAAACATTCAGTACTTC. It translates to CASSAGDRENIQYF.

The chain has TRBV7-2 and TRBJ2-1, with 8 bases aligning to TRBD2. The V and J ends lost 1 base and 3 bases, in that order; junction bases with no gene match: 5. CDR1 SGHTA and CDR2 FQGNSA come from the germline V gene. The CDR3 is 16 residues long. CDR3 in amino acids: CASSLGGGGNYNEQFF. As DNA, the CDR3 is TGTGCCAGCAGCTTAGGAGGCGGGGGGAACTACAATGAGCAGTTCTTC.

The sample holds a few counts of this clonotype. This CDR3 reads CASSFPGGAYEQYF. The CDR3 region has the DNA TGTGCCAGCAGCTTCCCGGGGGGAGCCTACGAGCAGTACTTC. The chain recombines TRBV7-9 with TRBJ2-7; TRBD2 matches at 7 bases. V was clipped by 3 bases and J by 2 bases; unmatched bases: 4. Germline loops: CDR1 SEHNR, CDR2 FQNEAQ (reference sequence). This CDR3 spans 14 amino acids. The whole variable domain, filled in from reference TRBV7-9 and TRBJ2-7, reads DTGVSQNPRHKITKRGQNVTFRCDPISEHNRLYWYRQTLGQGPEFLTYFQNEAQLEKSRLLSDRFSAERPKGSFSTLEIQRTEQGDSAMYLCASSFPGGAYEQYFGPGTRLTVT.

The chain employs TRBV4-3 and TRBJ1-6, with D unclear. V was shortened by 0 bases and J by 0 bases, with 6 bases between the two germline ends. The CDR3 totals 16 residues. The germline V gene encodes CDR1 LGHNA and CDR2 YSLEER. This CDR3 is CASSQDSSSYNSPLHF. As DNA, the CDR3 is TGCGCCAGCAGCCAAGACTCGAGCTCCTATAATTCACCCCTCCACTTT.

The rearrangement joins TRBV4-3 to TRBJ1-2; unclear D gene. This CDR3 has 14 residues. Trimming removed 0 bases from V and 7 bases from J, with 12 bases in between. Germline CDR1 is LGHNA and CDR2 is YSLEER. The CDR3 nucleotides read TGCGCCAGCAGCCAAGAGGGCGCCAATAGTGGCTACACCTTC. Translated: CASSQEGANSGYTF.

The gene calls are TRBV2 and TRBJ2-5; D is possibly TRBD1 (5 bases). The CDR3 is made up of 16 amino acids. Trimming stripped 7 bases from V and 6 bases from J, with 24 bases between. From germline, CDR1 is SNHLY and CDR2 FYNNEI. The DNA for the CDR3 is TGTGCCAGCACCCCCAGGGCTACCAGGGCAGTGAAGACCCAGTACTTC. Translated, it gives CASTPRATRAVKTQYF.

This clonotype was recorded a few times. The chain carries TRBV9 and TRBJ2-5; the match to TRBD1 covers 7 bases. The V gene's germline CDR1 is SGDLS and CDR2 YYNGEE. The CDR3 has 14 amino acids. With 2 bases clipped from V and 5 bases from J, the junction kept 6 bases outside the gene matches. CDR3 in amino acids: CASSVRQGRETQYF. The CDR3 coding sequence is TGTGCCAGCAGCGTCAGACAGGGCCGGGAGACCCAGTACTTC.

V and J are TRBV19 and TRBJ2-1; D gene uncertain. V lost 3 bases, J lost 9 bases, and 12 bases lay in between. CDR3 length: 13 residues. Germline lookup yields CDR1 LNHDA and CDR2 SQIVND (reference sequence). The DNA of the CDR3 is TGTGCCAGTAGTATCTTCGGTGGTGGTGAGCAGTTCTTC. It translates to CASSIFGGGEQFF.